Listed below are T cell receptor beta chains from one sample, sequenced in a study of T-cell reconstitution after alpha-beta-depleted transplantation in children. TCRdb called the PCR reads again in MiXCR, with one record for every CDR3 protein. The sample comprises fewer than 550,000 distinct CDR3 sequences, about 17% of which are singletons, and over 25% rests with the top ten. The input for sequencing was PBMCs, mostly from graft donor cells, taken 360 days after TCRalphabeta/CD19-depleted stem cell transplant. These receptors were obtained from a boy less than two years old who had a stem cell transplant for Wiskott-Aldrich syndrome, so the T cells may come from the graft donor. Each CDR3 is given with its conserved first and last residue.

J gene,V gene,CDR3 protein
TRBJ2-3,TRBV20-1,CSARRTSGSADTQYF
TRBJ2-2,TRBV5-1,CASSFRGSTGELFF
TRBJ1-1,TRBV4-1,CASREDTEAFF
TRBJ2-6,TRBV5-1,CASSLKQTSGANVLTF
TRBJ2-5,TRBV6-5,CASSYSMNIQETQYF
TRBJ1-2,TRBV7-9,CASSLRRAEDGYTF
TRBJ2-3,TRBV5-1,CASSLGWQGSLTDTQYF
TRBJ1-4,TRBV7-6,CASSPTGRRNEKLFF
TRBJ1-1,TRBV12-3/TRBV12-4,CASTLGLNTEAFF
TRBJ2-5,TRBV12-3/TRBV12-4,CASGFGLAETQYF
TRBJ1-5,TRBV5-1,CASSPYIDQPQHF
TRBJ2-1,TRBV4-3,CASSHGLNSYNEQFF
TRBJ2-1,TRBV7-8,CASSLFAISDEQFF
TRBJ2-5,TRBV25-1,CASSAAPGQGQETQYF
TRBJ2-2,TRBV12-3/TRBV12-4,CASSFYRGELFF
TRBJ2-3,TRBV7-2,CASSLGRRSRGTDTQYF
TRBJ2-7,TRBV20-1,CSAKGTTQNYEQYF
TRBJ2-7,TRBV5-1,CASSLVVGSYEQYF
TRBJ2-7,TRBV15,CATSLVIQGEQYF
TRBJ2-7,TRBV6-1,CASRGPNSYEQYF
TRBJ2-2,TRBV15,CATSPRTGGIVNTGELFF
TRBJ2-1,TRBV5-1,CASSLGQGTNEQFF
TRBJ2-3,TRBV7-8,CASSLRLVDRGKDTQYF
TRBJ2-2,TRBV6-5,CASSYVGGGELFF
TRBJ2-7,TRBV20-1,CSARSGREVYEQYF
TRBJ2-1,TRBV19,CASSILVGTTTEQFF
TRBJ2-7,TRBV20-1,CSAREGALWDESYEQYF
TRBJ2-2,TRBV10-3,CAISDGQTNTGELFF
TRBJ2-1,TRBV29-1,CSVGSRPKSNEQFF
TRBJ2-7,TRBV20-1,CSARDRRDAYEQYF
TRBJ2-7,TRBV7-6,CASSLAGRGTLAASYEQYF
TRBJ1-6,TRBV3-1,CASSHWDRGNSPLHF